This T cell receptor (beta chain) was identified in a study of blood T cells in healthy people across ages. CDR1 and CDR2 from the germline V gene are SQVTM and ANQGSEA. This CDR3 spans 16 amino acids. Trimming cost V 0 bases and J 0 bases, with 14 bases left between them. This clonotype was detected a few times. Antigen: not known. Study-wide results and caveats: Per-million-T-cell TCR beta diversity fell roughly linearly with age.

A J-beta primer mix and a sample-barcoded 5' primer were used in a second PCR of about 7 to 12 cycles. TCRdb ran MiXCR on the 5' RACE reads and lists one entry per CDR3 protein. Among about 1.5 million distinct CDR3 sequences listed, approximately 39% were seen once. Researchers report isolating at least 7 million PBMCs per sample. This TCR derives from a young woman in good health. The chain couples TRBV29-1 to TRBJ1-2; TRBD1 is a possible D gene (6 bases). The sequenced sample consisted of blood. The CDR3 loop reads CSVEDLARGANYGYTF. CDR3 nucleotide sequence: TGCAGCGTTGAAGATCTCGCCAGGGGTGCTAACTATGGCTACACCTTC.